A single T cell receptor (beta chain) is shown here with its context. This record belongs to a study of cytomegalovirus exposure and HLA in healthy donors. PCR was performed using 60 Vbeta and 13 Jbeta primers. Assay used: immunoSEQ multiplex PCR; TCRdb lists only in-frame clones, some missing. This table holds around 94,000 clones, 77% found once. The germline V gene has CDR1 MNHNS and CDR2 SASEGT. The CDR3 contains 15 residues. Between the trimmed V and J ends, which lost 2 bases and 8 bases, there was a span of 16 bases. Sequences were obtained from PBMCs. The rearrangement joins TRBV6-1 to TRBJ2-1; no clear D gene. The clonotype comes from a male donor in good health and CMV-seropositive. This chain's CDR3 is CASSETHASTDEQFF. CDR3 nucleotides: TGTGCCAGCAGTGAAACCCATGCGAGTACAGATGAGCAGTTCTTC.